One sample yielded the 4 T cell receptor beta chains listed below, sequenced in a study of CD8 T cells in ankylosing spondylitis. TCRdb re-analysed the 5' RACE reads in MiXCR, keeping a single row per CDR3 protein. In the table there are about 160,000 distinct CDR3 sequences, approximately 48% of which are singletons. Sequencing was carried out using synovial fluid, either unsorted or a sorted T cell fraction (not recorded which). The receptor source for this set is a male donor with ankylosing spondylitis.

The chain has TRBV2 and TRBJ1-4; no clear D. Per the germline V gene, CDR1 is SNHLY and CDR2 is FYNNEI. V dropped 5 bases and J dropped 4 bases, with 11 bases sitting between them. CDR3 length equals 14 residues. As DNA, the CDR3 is TGTGCCAGCAGTTGGAGGGATTTTAATGAAAAACTGTTTTTT. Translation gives CASSWRDFNEKLFF.

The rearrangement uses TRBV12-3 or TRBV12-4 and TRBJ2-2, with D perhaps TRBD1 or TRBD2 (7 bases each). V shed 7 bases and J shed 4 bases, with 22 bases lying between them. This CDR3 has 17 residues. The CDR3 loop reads CASNTRGWEGATGELFF. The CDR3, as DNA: TGTGCCAGCAATACTCGAGGGTGGGAGGGGGCCACCGGGGAGCTGTTTTTT.

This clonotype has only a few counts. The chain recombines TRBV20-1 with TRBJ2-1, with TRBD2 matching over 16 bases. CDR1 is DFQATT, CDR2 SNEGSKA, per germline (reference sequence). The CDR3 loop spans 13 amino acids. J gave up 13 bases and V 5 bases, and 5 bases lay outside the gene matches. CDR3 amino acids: CSAGGLAGGPQFF. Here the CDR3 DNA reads TGCAGTGCTGGGGGACTAGCGGGAGGGCCACAGTTCTTC.

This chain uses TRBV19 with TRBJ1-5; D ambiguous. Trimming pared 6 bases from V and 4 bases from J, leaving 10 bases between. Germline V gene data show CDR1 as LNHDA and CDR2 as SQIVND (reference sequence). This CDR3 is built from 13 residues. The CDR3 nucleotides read TGTGCCAGTAGACGGCGGCGGAATCAGCCCCAGCATTTT. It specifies CASRRRRNQPQHF.